The 25 T cell receptor beta chains below all came from one sample that was sequenced in a study of T cells in localized non-small cell lung cancer. Repertoires were generated with immunoSEQ multiplex PCR, while TCRdb's copy carries only in-frame clones and drops some. This table has roughly 20,000 clones, around 90% appearing once. This specimen was peripheral blood mononuclear cells, taken before any cancer treatment. Receptors were obtained from a male donor at least 60 years old with stage II lung adenocarcinoma.

This clone was observed a few times. The rearrangement joins TRBV7-7 to TRBJ2-6; 9 bases are shared with TRBD1. Germline V gene data show CDR1 as SSHAT and CDR2 as FNYEAQ (reference sequence). CDR3 length: 15 residues. CDR3 in DNA: TGTGCTGGGGGACAGGGCCCCTCTGGGGCCAACGTCCTGACTTTC. Encoded protein: CAGGQGPSGANVLTF.

This clone was observed a single time. This chain connects TRBV25-1 to TRBJ2-7; no firm D call. Germline V CDR1 and CDR2: MGHDK, SYGVNS. There are 13 residues in the CDR3. Deletions cut 3 bases from V and 4 bases from J, with 10 bases between. This chain's CDR3 is CASSEANNYEQYF. CDR3 nucleotides: TGTGCCAGCAGTGAGGCGAATAATTACGAGCAGTACTTC.

The chain is built from TRBV19 and TRBJ2-1; TRBD2 agrees at 8 bases. CDR3 size: 15 residues. V lost 5 bases, J lost 8 bases, and 11 bases stayed unmatched. Germline V lookup: CDR1 LNHDA, CDR2 SQIVND (reference sequence). CDR3 sequence (DNA): TGTGCCAGTAGTCCCCTGGGCGGGAGGTTTGATGAGCAGTTCTTC. This codes for CASSPLGGRFDEQFF.

V and J are TRBV7-2 and TRBJ2-5, with D maybe TRBD2 (5 bases). Deletions cut 3 bases from V and 8 bases from J, with 10 bases between. CDR3 length equals 12 residues. In germline, CDR1 is SGHTA, CDR2 FQGNSA. CDR3 sequence (DNA): TGTGCCAGCAGCTTGAACGAGGGAACCCAGTACTTC. This sequence encodes CASSLNEGTQYF.

For the CDR3, the DNA is TGTGCCAGCATAAAGGGGGGTGGCTACACCTTC. Its protein is CASIKGGGYTF. This chain links TRBV6-4 with TRBJ1-2, with a possible D match to TRBD1 (6 bases). The V end was cut by 7 bases, the J end by 7 bases, with 10 bases between. The CDR3 covers 11 residues. Looked up from germline, CDR1 is MRHNA and CDR2 is SNTAGT.

The chain links TRBV20-1 to TRBJ1-2, with D tentatively TRBD1 (5 bases). Germline V gene sequence: CDR1 DFQATT, CDR2 SNEGSKA (reference sequence). This CDR3 contains 11 residues. Trimming took 4 bases from V and 8 from J, leaving 11 bases between them. Here the CDR3 DNA reads TGCAGTGCTATTAGGGACGGGGGCTACACCTTC. Translated: CSAIRDGGYTF.

This chain joins TRBV29-1 and TRBJ2-3, with D possibly being TRBD1 (6 bases). The CDR3 is made up of 14 amino acids. V was cut by 7 bases and J by 0 bases, with 14 bases left in between. Germline values: CDR1 SQVTM, CDR2 ANQGSEA. CDR3 coding DNA: TGCAGCGCCCCTAGAGGGGGTAGCACAGATACGCAGTATTTT. The encoded protein is CSAPRGGSTDTQYF.

V is TRBV5-1 and J is TRBJ2-7; D uncertain. This CDR3 spans 12 amino acids. Germline V CDR1 and CDR2: SGHRS, YFSETQ. V lost 4 bases and J lost 0, with 5 bases in between. DNA for the CDR3: TGCGCCAGCAGCCTGCCCTCCTACGAGCAGTACTTC. This gives the protein CASSLPSYEQYF. Based on the CDR3 plus reference TRBV5-1 and TRBJ2-7, the full variable domain is KAGVTQTPRYLIKTRGQQVTLSCSPISGHRSVSWYQQTPGQGLQFLFEYFSETQRNKGNFPGRFSGRQFSNSRSEMNVSTLELGDSALYLCASSLPSYEQYFGPGTRLTVT.

This chain joins TRBV10-3 and TRBJ1-4; D gene ambiguous. The CDR3 covers 10 residues. Trimming stripped 10 bases from V and 8 bases from J, with 8 bases between. Germline V gene sequence: CDR1 ENHRY, CDR2 SYGVKD. The CDR3 is CATGQEKLFF. In nucleotides, the CDR3 is TGTGCCACGGGCCAGGAAAAACTGTTTTTT.

This clone was counted a single time. One end of the junction is discordant with germline, which a read error may explain. The J gene is TRBJ1-5, the V gene TRBV11-2, with D tentatively TRBD1 (5 bases). Looked up from germline, CDR1 is SGHAT and CDR2 is FQNNGV. This CDR3 has 15 residues. CDR3 in DNA: TGCTATCGGGAGGATGGGGGAGTAGGCAATCAGCCCCAGCATTTT. Its translation is CYREDGGVGNQPQHF. Full variable domain (outside the CDR3, taken from reference TRBV11-2 and TRBJ1-5): EAGVAQSPRYKIIEKRQSVAFWCNPISGHATLYWYQQILGQGPKLLIQFQNNGVVDDSQLPKDRFSAERLKGVDSTLKIQPAKLEDSAVYLCYREDGGVGNQPQHFGDGTRLSIL.

This clone was detected once. The chain is built from TRBV5-1 and TRBJ2-7; 15 bases agree with TRBD2. The germline CDR1 and CDR2 sequences are SGHRS and YFSETQ. The CDR3 spans 17 residues. V lost 3 bases and J lost 1; bases outside the gene matches: 5. The CDR3 is CASSSGTSGRRSYEQYF. In DNA, the CDR3 is TGCGCCAGCAGCTCCGGGACTAGCGGGAGGAGGTCCTACGAGCAGTACTTC.

The chain has TRBV27 and TRBJ1-1; 7 bases line up with TRBD1. The germline CDR1 and CDR2 sequences are MNHEY and SMNVEV (reference sequence). Germline trimming cut 3 bases from V and 1 base from J; bases unmatched to any gene: 2. The CDR3 is 14 residues long. The CDR3 coding sequence is TGTGCCAGCAGTTTTCGGGACAGGAACACTGAAGCTTTCTTT. This gives the protein CASSFRDRNTEAFF.

The CDR3 DNA is TGTGCCAGCAGCTTAGTGTTGGCGGGAGGGTCCAACAATGAGCAGTTCTTC. It specifies CASSLVLAGGSNNEQFF. V usage is TRBV7-9 and J usage is TRBJ2-1, with TRBD2 matching over 9 bases. The CDR3 covers 17 residues. Germline assignment: CDR1 SEHNR and CDR2 FQNEAQ (reference sequence). The V and J ends lost 1 base and 5 bases, in that order; junction bases with no gene match: 9.

This rearrangement joins TRBV6-1 to TRBJ2-7, with D possibly matching TRBD1 (6 bases). Germline CDR1 MNHNS, CDR2 SASEGT. V was clipped by 6 bases and J by 3 bases, with 15 bases between them. The CDR3 extends over 14 amino acids. CDR3 sequence: CASRRVEGGYEQYF. The CDR3, as DNA: TGTGCCAGCAGAAGAGTCGAAGGGGGCTACGAGCAGTACTTC.

This rearrangement joins TRBV5-1 to TRBJ2-7, with D perhaps matching TRBD2 (5 bases). The V gene's germline CDR1 is SGHRS and CDR2 YFSETQ. The CDR3 length is 16 residues. V lost 0 bases, J lost 2 bases, and 15 bases lay in between. The CDR3 sequence: CASSLGLGSGAYEQYF. CDR3 bases: TGCGCCAGCAGCTTGGGTCTGGGATCCGGGGCCTACGAGCAGTACTTC.

This clone was seen just once. This chain connects TRBV5-1 to TRBJ2-6, with TRBD1 matching 7 bases. The germline gives CDR1 SGHRS, CDR2 YFSETQ. The length of the CDR3 is 17 residues. The V and J ends lost 2 bases and 2 bases, in that order; junction bases with no gene match: 7. CDR3 region: CASSFTYRGTGANVLTF. For the CDR3, the DNA is TGCGCCAGCAGCTTTACATACAGGGGCACTGGGGCCAACGTCCTGACTTTC.

This chain links TRBV15 with TRBJ1-4; TRBD1 might be the D (5 bases). The CDR3 loop spans 14 amino acids. CDR1 LNHNV and CDR2 YYDKDF come from the germline V gene (reference sequence). V gave up 8 bases and J gave up 3 bases, with 13 bases separating them. For the CDR3, the DNA is TGTGCCACCGGGCAGGGAGCAGCTAATGAAAAACTGTTTTTT. Encoded protein: CATGQGAANEKLFF.

The V and J genes are TRBV6-1 and TRBJ2-3; D unclear. The germline gives CDR1 MNHNS, CDR2 SASEGT. The ends were cut back, 6 bases at V and 2 bases at J, with 12 bases in the middle. This CDR3 is 14 amino acids long. CDR3 nucleotides: TGTGCCAGCAGGCTCAGCCTCTCCACAGATACGCAGTATTTT. Amino acid sequence: CASRLSLSTDTQYF.

In its sample, this clone was seen a few times. The chain couples TRBV5-1 to TRBJ2-7, with TRBD1 identical over 8 bases. Germline lookup yields CDR1 SGHRS and CDR2 YFSETQ. The J segment lost 6 bases and the V segment lost 2 bases, leaving 10 bases of the junction unmatched. The CDR3 has 15 amino acids. In DNA, the CDR3 is TGCGCCAGCAGCTTTCTAGGGCAGGGGGCAGGCGAGCAGTACTTC. Translation: CASSFLGQGAGEQYF.

This chain connects TRBV28 to TRBJ2-5; no firm D call. The CDR3 totals 13 residues. The germline CDR1 and CDR2 sequences are MDHEN and SYDVKM. Trimming pared 3 bases from V and 1 base from J, leaving 6 bases between. The CDR3 sequence: CASSLNRQETQYF. The CDR3 nucleotides are TGTGCCAGCAGTTTGAACCGCCAAGAGACCCAGTACTTC.

The chain is built from TRBV6-1 and TRBJ2-3, with 9 bases identical to TRBD2. V lost 4 bases to trimming and J lost 1 base; unmatched junction nucleotides: 9. Per the germline V gene, CDR1 is MNHNS and CDR2 is SASEGT. CDR3 length: 17 amino acids. For the CDR3, the DNA is TGTGCCAGCAGTGTTGGGACTAGCCTCTTTCGCACAGATACGCAGTATTTT. This encodes CASSVGTSLFRTDTQYF.

The gene calls are TRBV5-5 and TRBJ1-2; D gene unclear. V dropped 1 base and J dropped 6 bases, with 7 bases sitting between them. The CDR3 loop spans 12 amino acids. Germline CDR1 is SGHKS and CDR2 is YYEKEE (reference sequence). This CDR3 reads CASSLLIHGYTF. CDR3 bases: TGTGCCAGCAGCTTGTTAATCCATGGCTACACCTTC.

The chain carries TRBV13 and TRBJ2-3, with D tentatively TRBD2 (6 bases). Deletions cut 5 bases from V and 5 bases from J, with 14 bases between. Per the germline V gene, CDR1 is PRHDT and CDR2 is FYEKMQ (reference sequence). This CDR3 contains 14 residues. CDR3 sequence (DNA): TGTGCCAGCAGCCCCCGACTAGTGGGAGATACGCAGTATTTT. Its translation is CASSPRLVGDTQYF.

V usage is TRBV6-1 and J usage is TRBJ1-5, with 7 bases fitting TRBD1. The CDR3 is 15 amino acids. Trimming at V came to 6 bases and at J to 5 bases, leaving 10 bases not matched to a gene. The germline gives CDR1 MNHNS, CDR2 SASEGT. For the CDR3, the DNA is TGTGCCAGCAGGGTTTCTCAGAGGGGGCATCAGCCCCAGCATTTT. Translation: CASRVSQRGHQPQHF.

This chain connects TRBV11-2 to TRBJ2-1; 10 bases agree with TRBD2. Trimming took 5 bases from V and 5 from J; bases not matched to a gene: 9. Germline-derived CDR1 and CDR2 are SGHAT and FQNNGV. This CDR3 is 16 amino acids long. The CDR3 protein is CASSPRPAGGDNEQFF. CDR3 DNA: TGTGCCAGCAGCCCTCGACCAGCGGGGGGGGACAATGAGCAGTTCTTC.